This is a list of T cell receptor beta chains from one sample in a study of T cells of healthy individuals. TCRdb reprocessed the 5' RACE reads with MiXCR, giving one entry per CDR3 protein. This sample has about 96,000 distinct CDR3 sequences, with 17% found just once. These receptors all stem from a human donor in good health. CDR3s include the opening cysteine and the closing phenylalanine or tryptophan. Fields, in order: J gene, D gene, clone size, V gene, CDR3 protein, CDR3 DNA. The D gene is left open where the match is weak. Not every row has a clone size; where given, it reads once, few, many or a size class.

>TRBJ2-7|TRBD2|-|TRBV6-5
CASRIAGGPGYEQYF
TGTGCCAGCAGAATCGCGGGGGGCCCTGGTTACGAGCAGTACTTC
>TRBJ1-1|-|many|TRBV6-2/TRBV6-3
CASGKPYTEAFF
TGTGCCAGTGGGAAACCGTACACTGAAGCTTTCTTT
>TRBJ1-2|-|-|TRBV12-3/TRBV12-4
CASSRDSDFNGYTF
TGTGCCAGCAGCCGAGATTCCGATTTCAATGGCTACACCTTC
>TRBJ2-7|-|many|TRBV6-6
CASTIGREQYF
TGTGCCAGCACTATAGGTCGGGAGCAGTACTTC
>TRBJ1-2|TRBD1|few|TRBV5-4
CASSLATGGLYGYTF
TGTGCCAGCAGCTTAGCGACAGGGGGCCTCTATGGCTACACCTTC
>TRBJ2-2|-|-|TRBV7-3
CASSLFVSVEAGELFF
TGTGCCAGCAGCTTATTTGTCAGCGTCGAGGCCGGGGAGCTGTTTTTT
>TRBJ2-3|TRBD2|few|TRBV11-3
CASSSSAGGPTGTQYF
TGTGCCAGCAGCTCCTCTGCGGGAGGGCCCACGGGTACGCAGTATTTT
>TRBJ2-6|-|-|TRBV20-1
CSARGTQDLYFSGANVLTF
TGCAGTGCTAGAGGGACCCAGGACCTTTATTTCTCTGGGGCCAACGTCCTGACTTTC
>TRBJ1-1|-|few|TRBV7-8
CASSLEGSDTEAFF
TGTGCCAGCAGCTTAGAGGGCTCGGACACTGAAGCTTTCTTT
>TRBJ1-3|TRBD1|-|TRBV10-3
CAITLDREGNTIYF
TGTGCCATCACCTTGGACAGGGAAGGAAACACCATATATTTT
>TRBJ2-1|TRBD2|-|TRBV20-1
CSARDLRTSGVYNEQFF
TGCAGTGCTAGAGATCTTAGGACTAGCGGGGTCTACAATGAGCAGTTCTTC
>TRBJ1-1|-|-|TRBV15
CATRPRQVWNTEAFF
TGTGCCACCAGACCCCGACAGGTTTGGAACACTGAAGCTTTCTTT
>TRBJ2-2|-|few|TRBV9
CASSVVEAGTGELFF
TGTGCCAGCAGCGTAGTTGAGGCGGGCACCGGGGAGCTGTTTTTT
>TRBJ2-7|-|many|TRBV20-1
CSASETSEQYF
TGCAGTGCGTCCGAAACCTCCGAGCAGTACTTC
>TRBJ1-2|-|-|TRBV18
CASSPEAAVYGYTF
TGTGCCAGCTCCCCGGAGGCCGCTGTCTATGGCTACACCTTC
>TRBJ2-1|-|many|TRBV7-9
CASSLGSYNEQFF
TGTGCCAGCAGCTTAGGCTCCTACAATGAGCAGTTCTTC
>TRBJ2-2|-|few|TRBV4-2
CASSQVISSNTGELFF
TGTGCCAGCAGCCAAGTGATCAGCTCGAACACCGGGGAGCTGTTTTTT
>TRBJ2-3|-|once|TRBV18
CASRRGNRLSSTDTQYF
TGTGCCAGCCGGCGGGGAAACCGACTATCTAGCACAGATACGCAGTATTTT
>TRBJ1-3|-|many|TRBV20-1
CSARVQKTGNTIYF
TGCAGTGCTAGAGTTCAGAAGACTGGAAACACCATATATTTT
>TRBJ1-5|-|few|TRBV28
CASSFIYQPQHF
TGTGCCAGCAGTTTTATATATCAGCCCCAGCATTTT
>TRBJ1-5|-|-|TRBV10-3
CAITRDSNQPQHF
TGTGCCATCACTCGAGATAGCAATCAGCCCCAGCATTTT
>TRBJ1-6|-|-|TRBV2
CASSDHTPLHF
TGTGCCAGCAGTGACCATACACCCCTCCACTTT
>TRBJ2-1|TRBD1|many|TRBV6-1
CASREGQAYNEQFF
TGTGCCAGCAGGGAAGGACAGGCATACAATGAGCAGTTCTTC
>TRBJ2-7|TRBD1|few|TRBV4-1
CASSQVDREIYEQYF
TGCGCCAGCAGCCAAGTGGACAGGGAGATATACGAGCAGTACTTC
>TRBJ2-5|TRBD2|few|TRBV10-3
CAISDPGGATETQYF
TGTGCCATCAGTGATCCCGGGGGGGCCACGGAGACCCAGTACTTC
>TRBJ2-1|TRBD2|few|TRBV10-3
CAISHPSAGGPNNEQFF
TGTGCCATCAGTCACCCTAGTGCGGGGGGGCCCAACAATGAGCAGTTCTTC
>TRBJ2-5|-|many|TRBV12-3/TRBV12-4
CASGWARGTQYF
TGTGCCAGCGGCTGGGCCCGGGGGACCCAGTACTTC
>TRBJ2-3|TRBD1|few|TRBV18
CASSGQGERTDTQYF
TGTGCCAGCTCAGGACAGGGGGAACGCACAGATACGCAGTATTTT
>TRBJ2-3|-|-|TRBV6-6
CASSYLEETDTQYF
TGTGCCAGCAGTTACCTAGAGGAAACAGATACGCAGTATTTT
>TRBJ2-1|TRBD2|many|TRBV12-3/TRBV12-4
CASSSGLAVEQFF
TGTGCCAGCAGTTCGGGACTAGCGGTCGAGCAGTTCTTC
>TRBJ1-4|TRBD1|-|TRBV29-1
CSARDRGRDEKLFF
TGCAGCGCGCGGGACAGGGGGCGAGATGAAAAACTGTTTTTT
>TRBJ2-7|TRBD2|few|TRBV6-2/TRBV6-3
CASSYSNWGGAYEQYF
TGTGCCAGCAGTTACTCGAACTGGGGGGGAGCCTACGAGCAGTACTTC
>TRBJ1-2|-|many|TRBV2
CASSDGQLINYGYTF
TGTGCCAGCAGTGACGGCCAGCTCATTAACTATGGCTACACCTTC
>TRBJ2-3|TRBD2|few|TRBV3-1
CASSQEGRLAGTDTQYF
TGTGCCAGCAGCCAAGAGGGCCGGCTAGCGGGCACAGATACGCAGTATTTT
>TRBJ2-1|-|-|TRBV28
CASSPAGAGDLNNEQFF
TGTGCCAGCAGCCCTGCGGGGGCGGGAGATTTAAACAATGAGCAGTTCTTC
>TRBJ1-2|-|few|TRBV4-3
CASSQDGATYGYTF
TGCGCCAGCAGCCAAGATGGGGCGACCTATGGCTACACCTTC
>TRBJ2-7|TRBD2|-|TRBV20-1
CSAITGLAGGEQYF
TGCAGTGCTATAACCGGCCTAGCGGGAGGAGAGCAGTACTTC
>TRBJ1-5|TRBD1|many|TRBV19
CASSIPGQGTQPQHF
TGTGCCAGTAGTATCCCGGGACAGGGCACTCAGCCCCAGCATTTT
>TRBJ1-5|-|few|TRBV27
CASSFQGSNQPQHF
TGTGCCAGCAGTTTTCAGGGTAGCAATCAGCCCCAGCATTTT
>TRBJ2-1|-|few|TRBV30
CAWSVSRWGEEQFF
TGTGCCTGGAGTGTTAGCAGATGGGGAGAGGAGCAGTTCTTC
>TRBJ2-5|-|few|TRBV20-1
CSASYGNEETQYF
TGCAGTGCTAGTTACGGGAATGAAGAGACCCAGTACTTC
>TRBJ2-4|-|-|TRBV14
CASSQGRLAKNIQYF
TGTGCCAGCAGCCAAGGCAGACTAGCCAAAAACATTCAGTACTTC
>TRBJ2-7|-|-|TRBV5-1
CASSLGVGAYEQYF
TGCGCCAGCAGCTTGGGTGTAGGGGCCTACGAGCAGTACTTC
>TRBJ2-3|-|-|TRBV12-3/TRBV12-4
CASSPGGGTQYF
TGTGCCAGCAGTCCAGGTGGGGGGACGCAGTATTTT
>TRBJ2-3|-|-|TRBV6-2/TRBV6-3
CASSYGQLRTDTQYF
TGTGCCAGCAGTTACGGCCAGCTTCGCACAGATACGCAGTATTTT
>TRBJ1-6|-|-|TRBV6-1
CASSEVPAGGGSPLHF
TGTGCCAGCAGTGAAGTCCCAGCCGGGGGGGGTTCACCCCTCCACTTT
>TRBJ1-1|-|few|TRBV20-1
CSAGPTGVTEAFF
TGCAGTGCTGGCCCGACAGGAGTCACTGAAGCTTTCTTT
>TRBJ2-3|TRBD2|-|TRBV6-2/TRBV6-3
CASSYRPTGTSTDTQYF
TGTGCCAGCAGTTACCGCCCCACGGGGACTAGTACAGATACGCAGTATTTT
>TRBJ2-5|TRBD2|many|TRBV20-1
CSARDRASGQETQYF
TGCAGTGCTAGAGATCGCGCTAGCGGACAAGAGACCCAGTACTTC
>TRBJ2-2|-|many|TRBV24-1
CATTDITGELFF
TGTGCCACCACAGATATCACCGGGGAGCTGTTTTTT
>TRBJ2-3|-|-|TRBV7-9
CVSSLAVPLMGTQYF
TGTGTCAGCAGCTTAGCGGTTCCTCTAATGGGGACGCAGTATTTT
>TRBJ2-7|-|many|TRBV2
CASSGAGPYEQYF
TGTGCCAGCAGTGGTGCGGGTCCCTACGAGCAGTACTTC
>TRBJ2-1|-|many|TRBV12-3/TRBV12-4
CASRLGPTNEQFF
TGTGCCAGCAGACTAGGCCCCACCAATGAGCAGTTCTTC
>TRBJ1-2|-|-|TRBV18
CASSPPRATNYGYTF
TGTGCCAGCTCACCCCCACGAGCGACTAACTATGGCTACACCTTC
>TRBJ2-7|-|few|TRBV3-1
CASSHQIRGISYEQYF
TGTGCCAGCAGCCATCAAATCCGAGGGATCTCCTACGAGCAGTACTTC
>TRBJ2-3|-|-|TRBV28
CASSFRKERTDTQYF
TGTGCCAGCAGTTTCCGTAAAGAGAGAACAGATACGCAGTATTTT